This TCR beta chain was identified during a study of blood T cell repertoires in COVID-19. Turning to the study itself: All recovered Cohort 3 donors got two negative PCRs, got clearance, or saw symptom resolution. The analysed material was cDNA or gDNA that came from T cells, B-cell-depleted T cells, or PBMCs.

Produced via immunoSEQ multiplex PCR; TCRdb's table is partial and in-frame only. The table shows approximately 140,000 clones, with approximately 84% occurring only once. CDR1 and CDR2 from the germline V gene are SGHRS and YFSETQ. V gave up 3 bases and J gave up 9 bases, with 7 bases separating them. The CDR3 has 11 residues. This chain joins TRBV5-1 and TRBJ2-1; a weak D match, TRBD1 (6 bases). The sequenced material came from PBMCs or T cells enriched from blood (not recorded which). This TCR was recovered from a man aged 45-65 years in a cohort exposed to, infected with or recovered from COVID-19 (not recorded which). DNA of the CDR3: TGCGCCAGCAGCTCGACAGGTGAGCAGTTCTTC. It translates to CASSSTGEQFF.